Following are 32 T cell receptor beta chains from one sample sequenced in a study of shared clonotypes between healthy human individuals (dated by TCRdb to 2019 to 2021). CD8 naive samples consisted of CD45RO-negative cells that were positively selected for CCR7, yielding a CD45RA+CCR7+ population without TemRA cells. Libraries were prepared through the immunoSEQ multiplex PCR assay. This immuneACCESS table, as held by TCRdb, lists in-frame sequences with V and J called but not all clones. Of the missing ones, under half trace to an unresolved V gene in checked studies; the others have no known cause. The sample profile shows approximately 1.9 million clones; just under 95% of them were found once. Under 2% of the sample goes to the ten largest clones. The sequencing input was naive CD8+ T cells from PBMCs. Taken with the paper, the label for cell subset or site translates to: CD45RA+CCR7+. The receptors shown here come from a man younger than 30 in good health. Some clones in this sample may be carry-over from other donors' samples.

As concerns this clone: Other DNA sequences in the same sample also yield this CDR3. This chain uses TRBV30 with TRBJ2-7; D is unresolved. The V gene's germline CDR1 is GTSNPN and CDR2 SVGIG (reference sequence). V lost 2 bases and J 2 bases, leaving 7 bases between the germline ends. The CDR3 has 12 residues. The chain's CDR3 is CAWSPTAYEQYF. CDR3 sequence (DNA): TGTGCCTGGAGTCCCACAGCCTACGAGCAGTACTTC.

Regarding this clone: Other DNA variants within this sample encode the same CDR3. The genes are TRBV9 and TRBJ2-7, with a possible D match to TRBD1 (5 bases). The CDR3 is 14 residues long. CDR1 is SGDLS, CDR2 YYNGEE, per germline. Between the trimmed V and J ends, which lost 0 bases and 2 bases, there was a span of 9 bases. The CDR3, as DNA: TGTGCCAGCAGCGTAGGGCAGGGTGCCTACGAGCAGTACTTC. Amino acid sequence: CASSVGQGAYEQYF.

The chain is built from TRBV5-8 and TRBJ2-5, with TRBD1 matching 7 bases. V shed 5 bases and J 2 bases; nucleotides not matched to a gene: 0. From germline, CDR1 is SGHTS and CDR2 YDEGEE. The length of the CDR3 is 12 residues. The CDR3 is CASRDRQETQYF. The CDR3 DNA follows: TGTGCCAGCAGGGACAGGCAAGAGACCCAGTACTTC. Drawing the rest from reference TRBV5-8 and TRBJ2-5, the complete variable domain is EAGVTQSPTHLIKTRGQQATLRCSPISGHTSVYWYQQALGLGLQFLLWYDEGEERNRGNFPPRFSGRQFPNYSSELNVNALELEDSALYLCASRDRQETQYFGPGTRLLVL.

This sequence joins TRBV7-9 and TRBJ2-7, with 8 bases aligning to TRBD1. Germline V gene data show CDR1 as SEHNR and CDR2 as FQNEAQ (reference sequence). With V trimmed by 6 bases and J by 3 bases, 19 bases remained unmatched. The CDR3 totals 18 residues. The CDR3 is CASSAGPAGRGPYYEQYF. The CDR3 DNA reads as TGTGCCAGCAGTGCAGGCCCCGCCGGCAGGGGGCCATACTACGAGCAGTACTTC.

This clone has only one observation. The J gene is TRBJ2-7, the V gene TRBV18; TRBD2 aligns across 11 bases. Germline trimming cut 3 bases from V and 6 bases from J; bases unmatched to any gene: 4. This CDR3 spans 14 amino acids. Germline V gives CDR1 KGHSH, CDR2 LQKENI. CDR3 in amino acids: CASSPSGRAGEQYF. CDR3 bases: TGTGCCAGCTCACCTAGCGGGAGGGCCGGCGAGCAGTACTTC.

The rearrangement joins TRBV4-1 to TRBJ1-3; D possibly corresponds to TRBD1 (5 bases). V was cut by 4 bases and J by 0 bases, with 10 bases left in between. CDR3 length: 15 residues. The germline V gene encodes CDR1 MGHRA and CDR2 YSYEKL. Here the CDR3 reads CASSPSRGSGNTIYF. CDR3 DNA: TGCGCCAGCAGCCCGTCAAGGGGCTCTGGAAACACCATATATTTT.

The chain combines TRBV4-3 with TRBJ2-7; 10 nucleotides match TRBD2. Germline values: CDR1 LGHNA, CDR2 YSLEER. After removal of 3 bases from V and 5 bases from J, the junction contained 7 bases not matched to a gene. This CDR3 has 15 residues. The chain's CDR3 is CASSHQLAGDNEQYF. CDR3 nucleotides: TGCGCCAGCAGCCACCAGCTAGCGGGAGATAACGAGCAGTACTTC.

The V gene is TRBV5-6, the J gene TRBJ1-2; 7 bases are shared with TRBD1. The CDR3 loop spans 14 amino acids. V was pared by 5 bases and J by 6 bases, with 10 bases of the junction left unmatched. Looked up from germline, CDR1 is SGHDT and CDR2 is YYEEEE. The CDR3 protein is CASRPTGGGDGYTF. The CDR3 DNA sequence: TGTGCCAGCAGACCCACCGGAGGGGGCGATGGCTACACCTTC.

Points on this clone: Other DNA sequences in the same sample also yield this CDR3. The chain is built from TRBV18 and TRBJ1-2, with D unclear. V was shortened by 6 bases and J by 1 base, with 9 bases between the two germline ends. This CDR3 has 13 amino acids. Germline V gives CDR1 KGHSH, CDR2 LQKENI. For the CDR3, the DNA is TGTGCCAGCTCCCCAGGTGGTAACTATGGCTACACCTTC. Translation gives CASSPGGNYGYTF.

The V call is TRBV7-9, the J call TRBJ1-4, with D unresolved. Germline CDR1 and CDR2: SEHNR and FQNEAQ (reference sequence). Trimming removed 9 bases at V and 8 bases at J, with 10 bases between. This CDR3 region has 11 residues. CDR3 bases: TGTGCCAGTCGGAGAGGGGAAAAACTGTTTTTT. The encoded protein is CASRRGEKLFF.

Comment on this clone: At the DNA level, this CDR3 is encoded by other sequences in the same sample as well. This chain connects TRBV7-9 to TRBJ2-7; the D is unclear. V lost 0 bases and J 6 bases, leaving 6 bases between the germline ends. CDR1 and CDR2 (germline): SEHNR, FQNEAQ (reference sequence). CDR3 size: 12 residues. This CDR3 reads CASSLASVEQYF. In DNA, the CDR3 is TGTGCCAGCAGCTTAGCGTCTGTCGAGCAGTACTTC. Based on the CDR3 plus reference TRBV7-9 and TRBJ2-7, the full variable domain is DTGVSQNPRHKITKRGQNVTFRCDPISEHNRLYWYRQTLGQGPEFLTYFQNEAQLEKSRLLSDRFSAERPKGSFSTLEIQRTEQGDSAMYLCASSLASVEQYFGPGTRLTVT.

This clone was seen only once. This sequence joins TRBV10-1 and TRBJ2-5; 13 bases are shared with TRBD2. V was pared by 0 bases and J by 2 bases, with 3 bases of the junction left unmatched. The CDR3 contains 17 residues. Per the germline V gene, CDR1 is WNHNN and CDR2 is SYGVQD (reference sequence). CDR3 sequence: CASSESGGLAGQETQYF. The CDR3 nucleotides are TGCGCCAGCAGTGAGTCGGGGGGACTAGCGGGACAAGAGACCCAGTACTTC.

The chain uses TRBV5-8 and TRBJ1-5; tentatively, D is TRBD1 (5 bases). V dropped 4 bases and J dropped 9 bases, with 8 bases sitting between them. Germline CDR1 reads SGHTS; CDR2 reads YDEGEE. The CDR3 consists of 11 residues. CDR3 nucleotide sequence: TGTGCCAGCAGCCCGGGGACGCCCCAGCATTTT. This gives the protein CASSPGTPQHF.

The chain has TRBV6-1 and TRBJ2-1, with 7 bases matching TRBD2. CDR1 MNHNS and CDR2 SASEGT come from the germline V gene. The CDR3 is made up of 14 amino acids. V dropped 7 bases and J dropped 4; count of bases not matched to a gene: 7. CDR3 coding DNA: TGTGCCAGCACCGTGGGGGGGTCTTACAATGAGCAGTTCTTC. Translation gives CASTVGGSYNEQFF.

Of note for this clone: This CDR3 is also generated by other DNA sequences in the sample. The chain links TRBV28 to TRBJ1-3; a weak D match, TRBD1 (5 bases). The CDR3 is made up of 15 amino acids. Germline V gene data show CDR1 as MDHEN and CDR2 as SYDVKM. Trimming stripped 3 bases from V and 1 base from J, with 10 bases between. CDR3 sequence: CASSFRVSSGNTIYF. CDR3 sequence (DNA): TGTGCCAGCAGTTTCAGGGTCTCTTCTGGAAACACCATATATTTT.

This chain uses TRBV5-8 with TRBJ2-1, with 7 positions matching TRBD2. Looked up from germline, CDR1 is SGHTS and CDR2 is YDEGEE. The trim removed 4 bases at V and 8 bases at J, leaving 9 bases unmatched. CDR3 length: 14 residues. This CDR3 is CASSLGRAGDEQFF. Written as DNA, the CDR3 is TGTGCCAGCAGCCTTGGGAGGGCCGGCGATGAGCAGTTCTTC.

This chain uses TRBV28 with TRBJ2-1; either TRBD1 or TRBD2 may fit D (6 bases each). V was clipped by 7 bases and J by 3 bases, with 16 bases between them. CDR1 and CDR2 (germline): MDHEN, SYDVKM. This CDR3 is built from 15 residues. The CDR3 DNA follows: TGTGCCAGCACTACTAGGAGGGGGATCTACAATGAGCAGTTCTTC. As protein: CASTTRRGIYNEQFF.

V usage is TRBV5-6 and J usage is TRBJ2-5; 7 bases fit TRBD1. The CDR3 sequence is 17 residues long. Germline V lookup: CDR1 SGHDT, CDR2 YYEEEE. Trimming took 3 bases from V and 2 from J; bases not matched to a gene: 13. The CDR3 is CASSSGTAGHKQETQYF. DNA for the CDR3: TGTGCCAGCAGCTCCGGGACAGCCGGGCACAAACAAGAGACCCAGTACTTC.

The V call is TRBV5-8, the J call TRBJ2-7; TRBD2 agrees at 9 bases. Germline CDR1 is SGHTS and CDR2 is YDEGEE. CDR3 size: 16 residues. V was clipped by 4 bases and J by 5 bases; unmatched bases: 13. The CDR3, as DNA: TGTGCCAGCAGCCTACGCTGGGGAGCGGGAGGCGACGAGCAGTACTTC. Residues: CASSLRWGAGGDEQYF.

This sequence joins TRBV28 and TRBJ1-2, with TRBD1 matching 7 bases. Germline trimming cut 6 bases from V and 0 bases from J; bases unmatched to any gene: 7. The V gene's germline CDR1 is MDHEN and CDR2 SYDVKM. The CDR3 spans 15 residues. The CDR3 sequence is CASRWLGTANYGYTF. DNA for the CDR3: TGTGCCAGCAGGTGGCTCGGGACAGCTAACTATGGCTACACCTTC.

In DNA, the CDR3 is TGTGCCAGCAGCTCCGGGACCCTAGCCTACGAGCAGTACTTC. As protein: CASSSGTLAYEQYF. The rearrangement links TRBV7-9 to TRBJ2-7; the D call may be TRBD1 or TRBD2 (5 bases each). V lost 4 bases and J 2 bases, leaving 12 bases between the germline ends. CDR3 length: 14 residues. Germline V gene lookup returns CDR1 SEHNR and CDR2 FQNEAQ (reference sequence).

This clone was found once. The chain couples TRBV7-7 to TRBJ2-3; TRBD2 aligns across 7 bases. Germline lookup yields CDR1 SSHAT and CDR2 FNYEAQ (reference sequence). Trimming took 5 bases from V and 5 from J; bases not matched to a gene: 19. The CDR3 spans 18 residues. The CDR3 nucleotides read TGTGCCAGCAGCCCCCATGGTGGCGGGAGAGGGATGAGAGATACGCAGTATTTT. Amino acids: CASSPHGGGRGMRDTQYF.

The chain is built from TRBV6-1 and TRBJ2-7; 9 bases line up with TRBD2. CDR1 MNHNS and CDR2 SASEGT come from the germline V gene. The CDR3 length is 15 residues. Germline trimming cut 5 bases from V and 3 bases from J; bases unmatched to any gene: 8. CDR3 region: CASSQNSGSFYEQYF. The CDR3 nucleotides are TGTGCCAGCAGTCAAAATAGCGGGAGTTTCTACGAGCAGTACTTC.

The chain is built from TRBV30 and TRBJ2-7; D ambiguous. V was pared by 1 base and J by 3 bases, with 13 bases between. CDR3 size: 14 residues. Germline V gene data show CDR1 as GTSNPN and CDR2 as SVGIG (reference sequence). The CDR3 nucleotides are TGTGCCTGGAGTGCTGCCGCTGGAATCTACGAGCAGTACTTC. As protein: CAWSAAAGIYEQYF.

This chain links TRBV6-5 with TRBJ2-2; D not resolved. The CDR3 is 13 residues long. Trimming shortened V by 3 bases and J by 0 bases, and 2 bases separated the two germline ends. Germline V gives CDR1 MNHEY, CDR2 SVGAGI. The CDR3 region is CASSYTNTGELFF. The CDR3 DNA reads TGTGCCAGCAGTTATACGAACACCGGGGAGCTGTTTTTT.

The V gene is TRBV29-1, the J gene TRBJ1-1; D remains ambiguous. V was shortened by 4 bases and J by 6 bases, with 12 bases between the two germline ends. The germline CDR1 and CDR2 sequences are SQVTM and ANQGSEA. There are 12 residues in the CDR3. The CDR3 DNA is TGCAGCGTTGTGTTGCAGACGGCTGAAGCTTTCTTT. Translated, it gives CSVVLQTAEAFF.

The CDR3, as DNA: TGTGCCAGCAGCCCTTTCCTTAGCGGGAGACAAGAGACCCAGTACTTC. It codes for CASSPFLSGRQETQYF. V gene TRBV14 combines with J gene TRBJ2-5; TRBD2 matches 9 bases. The CDR3 is made up of 16 amino acids. From germline, CDR1 is SGHDN and CDR2 FVKESK. V trimming: 4 bases; J trimming: 2 bases; junction bases outside the gene matches: 8.

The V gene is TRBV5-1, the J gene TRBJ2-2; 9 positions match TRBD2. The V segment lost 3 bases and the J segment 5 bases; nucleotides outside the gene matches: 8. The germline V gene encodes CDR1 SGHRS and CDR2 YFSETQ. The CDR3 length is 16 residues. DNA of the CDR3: TGCGCCAGCAGCTGGGGGCGGCTAGCGGGGACCGGGGAGCTGTTTTTT. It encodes CASSWGRLAGTGELFF.

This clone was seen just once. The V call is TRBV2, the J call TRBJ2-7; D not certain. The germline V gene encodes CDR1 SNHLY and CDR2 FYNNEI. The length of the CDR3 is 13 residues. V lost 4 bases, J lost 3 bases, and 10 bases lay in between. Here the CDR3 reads CASSVGPSYEQYF. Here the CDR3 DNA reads TGTGCCAGCAGTGTAGGGCCCAGCTACGAGCAGTACTTC.

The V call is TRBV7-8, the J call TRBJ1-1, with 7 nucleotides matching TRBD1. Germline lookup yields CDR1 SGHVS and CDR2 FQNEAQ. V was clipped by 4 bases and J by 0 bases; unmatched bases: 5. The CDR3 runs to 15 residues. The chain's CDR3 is CASSSGTAVNTEAFF. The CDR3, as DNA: TGTGCCAGCAGCTCCGGGACAGCGGTGAACACTGAAGCTTTCTTT.

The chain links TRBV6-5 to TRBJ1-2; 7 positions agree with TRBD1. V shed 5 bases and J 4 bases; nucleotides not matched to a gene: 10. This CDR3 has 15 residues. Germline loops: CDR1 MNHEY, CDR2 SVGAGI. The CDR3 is CASSKVTAGGYGYTF. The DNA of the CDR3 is TGTGCCAGCAGTAAGGTTACGGCAGGGGGCTATGGCTACACCTTC.

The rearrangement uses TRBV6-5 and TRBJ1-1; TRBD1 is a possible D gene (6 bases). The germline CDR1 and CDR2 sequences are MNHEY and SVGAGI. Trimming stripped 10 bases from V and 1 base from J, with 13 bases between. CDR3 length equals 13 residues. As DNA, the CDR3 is TGTGCCACCCTCGGGGGCGGGAACACTGAAGCTTTCTTT. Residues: CATLGGGNTEAFF.